What follows are 10 T cell receptor beta chains derived from one specimen sequenced in a study of blood T cell repertoires in COVID-19. Here immunoSEQ multiplex PCR was the method, and the copy in TCRdb shows in-frame clones only, minus some. The sample has approximately 170,000 clones, roughly nine tenths seen once. Source material: peripheral blood. The receptors were gathered from a man aged 25 to 45 with acute or convalescent COVID-19.

V gene TRBV27 combines with J gene TRBJ2-2, with a weak D call TRBD1 (6 bases). CDR1 and CDR2 from the germline V gene are MNHEY and SMNVEV (reference sequence). The CDR3 extends over 15 amino acids. The V end lost 7 bases, the J end lost 6 bases, and 18 bases lay between the germline ends. CDR3 in DNA: TGTGCCAGCAACCCTTCTAGGGGGTTCGCCGGGGAGCTGTTTTTT. Amino acids: CASNPSRGFAGELFF.

The chain employs TRBV28 and TRBJ2-1, with D perhaps matching TRBD2 (6 bases). V was clipped by 6 bases and J by 0 bases, with 18 bases between them. Germline CDR1 reads MDHEN; CDR2 reads SYDVKM. The CDR3 runs 17 residues. The chain's CDR3 is CASSLPGEFLSYNEQFF. The CDR3 DNA reads TGTGCCAGCAGCCTCCCGGGGGAGTTCCTCTCCTACAATGAGCAGTTCTTC. The complete variable domain, with remaining parts taken from reference TRBV28 and TRBJ2-1, reads DVKVTQSSRYLVKRTGEKVFLECVQDMDHENMFWYRQDPGLGLRLIYFSYDVKMKEKGDIPEGYSVSREKKERFSLILESASTNQTSMYLCASSLPGEFLSYNEQFFGPGTRLTVL.

The J gene is TRBJ1-6, the V gene TRBV5-1; D unresolved. Trimming left V 4 bases short and J 2 bases short, with 10 bases between. Germline V gives CDR1 SGHRS, CDR2 YFSETQ. This CDR3 has 15 residues. CDR3 loop: CASSPDGAYNSPLHF. DNA of the CDR3: TGCGCCAGCAGCCCGGACGGGGCCTATAATTCACCCCTCCACTTT.

The genes are TRBV7-9 and TRBJ2-1; D not certain. The CDR3 sequence is 11 residues long. V gave up 5 bases and J gave up 4 bases, with 3 bases separating them. Germline CDR1 SEHNR, CDR2 FQNEAQ (reference sequence). The CDR3 DNA is TGTGCCAGCAGCCCTTACAATGAGCAGTTCTTC. Translating it yields CASSPYNEQFF.

The V call is TRBV27, the J call TRBJ1-5, with D possibly matching TRBD1 (6 bases). V lost 5 bases, J lost 2 bases, and 16 bases lay in between. Germline V CDR1 and CDR2: MNHEY, SMNVEV (reference sequence). The CDR3 is made up of 16 amino acids. This CDR3 reads CASSNFQGKGNQPQHF. In DNA form, the CDR3 reads TGTGCCAGCAGTAACTTCCAGGGGAAGGGCAATCAGCCCCAGCATTTT.

The gene calls are TRBV28 and TRBJ2-3; D unclear. CDR3 length equals 15 residues. Germline V gene data show CDR1 as MDHEN and CDR2 as SYDVKM. Deletions cut 6 bases from V and 2 bases from J, with 15 bases between. CDR3 DNA: TGTGCCAGCAGGGGTGACAAGATGTCCACAGATACGCAGTATTTT. It yields the protein CASRGDKMSTDTQYF.

This clone was seen just once. The V gene is TRBV3-1 (or the pseudogene TRBV3-2), the J gene TRBJ2-7; 8 nucleotides match TRBD2. Losses at the gene ends were 3 bases for V and 9 bases for J; bases not matched to a gene: 10. The V gene's germline CDR1 is LGHDT and CDR2 YNNKEL (reference sequence). This CDR3 has 14 amino acids. This CDR3 reads CASSHWETSATQYF. The CDR3 region has the DNA TGTGCCAGCAGCCATTGGGAGACTAGCGCTACGCAGTACTTC.

This chain connects TRBV9 to TRBJ2-2; 10 bases line up with TRBD2. Trimming at V came to 3 bases and at J to 7 bases, leaving 12 bases not matched to a gene. Looked up from germline, CDR1 is SGDLS and CDR2 is YYNGEE. CDR3 length equals 17 residues. CDR3 nucleotides: TGTGCCAGCAGCGCGAGACTGGGGACTAGCGTCGGCGGGGAGCTGTTTTTT. Its translation: CASSARLGTSVGGELFF.

The chain employs TRBV12-3 or TRBV12-4 and TRBJ2-3; D gene unclear. Deletions cut 8 bases from V and 6 bases from J, with 12 bases between. The CDR3 has 12 amino acids. CDR3 sequence reads: CASLPNADTQYF. The DNA of the CDR3 is TGTGCCAGCCTACCAAACGCCGATACGCAGTATTTT.

The chain combines TRBV29-1 with TRBJ2-7; 16 nucleotides align to TRBD2. V lost 6 bases to trimming and J lost 7 bases; unmatched junction nucleotides: 6. Germline assignment: CDR1 SQVTM and CDR2 ANQGSEA. The CDR3 contains 14 residues. CDR3 in DNA: TGCAGCGTGGGACTAGCGGGAGGGCCGGGGGAGCAGTACTTC. This gives the protein CSVGLAGGPGEQYF.